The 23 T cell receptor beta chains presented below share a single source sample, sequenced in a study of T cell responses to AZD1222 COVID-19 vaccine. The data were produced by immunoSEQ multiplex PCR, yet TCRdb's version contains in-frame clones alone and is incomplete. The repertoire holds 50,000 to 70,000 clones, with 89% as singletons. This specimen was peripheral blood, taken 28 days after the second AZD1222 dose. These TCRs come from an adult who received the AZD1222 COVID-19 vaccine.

As DNA, the CDR3 is TGTGCCAGCAGTGAAGGGGGACAGGGAGACGAAAAACTGTTTTTT. Translated: CASSEGGQGDEKLFF. The chain couples TRBV2 to TRBJ1-4; 9 nucleotides align to TRBD1. V was pared by 1 base and J by 8 bases, with 5 bases of the junction left unmatched. The CDR3 is 15 amino acids. Germline V gene data show CDR1 as SNHLY and CDR2 as FYNNEI.

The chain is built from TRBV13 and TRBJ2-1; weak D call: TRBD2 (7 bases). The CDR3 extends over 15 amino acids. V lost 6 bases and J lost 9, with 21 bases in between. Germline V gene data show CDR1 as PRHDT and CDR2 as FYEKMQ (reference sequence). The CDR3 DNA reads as TGTGCCAGCAGGACGCAACACGCGGGGGCCAGTGAGCAGTTCTTC. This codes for CASRTQHAGASEQFF.

This CDR3 reads CAISEFAGQGDTTNEKLFF. As DNA, the CDR3 is TGTGCCATCAGTGAGTTCGCGGGCCAGGGGGATACAACTAATGAAAAACTGTTTTTT. The chain recombines TRBV10-3 with TRBJ1-4; 7 bases are shared with TRBD1. The CDR3 is 19 amino acids. V gave up 1 base and J gave up 0 bases; unmatched junction bases: 11. Germline V gene sequence: CDR1 ENHRY, CDR2 SYGVKD.

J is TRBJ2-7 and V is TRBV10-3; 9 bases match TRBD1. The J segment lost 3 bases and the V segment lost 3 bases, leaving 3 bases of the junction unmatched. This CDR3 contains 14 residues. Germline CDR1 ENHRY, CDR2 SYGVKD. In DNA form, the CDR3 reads TGTGCCATCAGTGACCGGGACAGGGTCTACGAGCAGTACTTC. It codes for CAISDRDRVYEQYF.

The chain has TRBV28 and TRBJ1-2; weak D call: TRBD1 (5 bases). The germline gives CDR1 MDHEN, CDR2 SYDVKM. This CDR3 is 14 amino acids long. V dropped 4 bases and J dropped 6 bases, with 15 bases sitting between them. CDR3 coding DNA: TGTGCCAGCAGTTCCCTTGACAGTTCTCATGGCTACACCTTC. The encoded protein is CASSSLDSSHGYTF.

As DNA, the CDR3 is TGTGCCAGTAGTCCCAGACTGAACACCGGGGAGCTGTTTTTT. This encodes CASSPRLNTGELFF. This chain links TRBV19 with TRBJ2-2; no reliable D call. The CDR3 extends over 14 amino acids. The V gene's germline CDR1 is LNHDA and CDR2 SQIVND (reference sequence). The ends were cut back, 5 bases at V and 1 base at J, with 8 bases in the middle. Based on the CDR3 plus reference TRBV19 and TRBJ2-2, the full variable domain is DGGITQSPKYLFRKEGQNVTLSCEQNLNHDAMYWYRQDPGQGLRLIYYSQIVNDFQKGDIAEGYSVSREKKESFPLTVTSAQKNPTAFYLCASSPRLNTGELFFGEGSRLTVL.

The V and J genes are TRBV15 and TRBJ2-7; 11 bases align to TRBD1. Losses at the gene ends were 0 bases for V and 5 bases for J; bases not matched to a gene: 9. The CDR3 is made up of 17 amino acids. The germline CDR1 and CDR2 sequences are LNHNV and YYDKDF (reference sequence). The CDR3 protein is CATSRDIAGQGANEQYF. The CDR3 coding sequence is TGTGCCACCAGCAGAGATATCGCTGGACAGGGGGCTAACGAGCAGTACTTC.

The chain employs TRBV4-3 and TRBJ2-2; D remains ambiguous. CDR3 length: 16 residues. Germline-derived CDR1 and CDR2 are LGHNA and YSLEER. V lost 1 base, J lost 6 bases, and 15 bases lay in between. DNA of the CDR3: TGCGCCAGCAGCCAAGGAGGTGGCAGGTGGGCCGGGGAGCTGTTTTTT. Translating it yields CASSQGGGRWAGELFF.

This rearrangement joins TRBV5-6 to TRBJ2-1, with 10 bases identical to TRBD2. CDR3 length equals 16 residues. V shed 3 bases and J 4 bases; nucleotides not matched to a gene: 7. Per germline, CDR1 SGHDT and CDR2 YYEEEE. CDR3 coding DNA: TGTGCCAGCAGCTCGACTAGCGGGTCTGGATACAATGAGCAGTTCTTC. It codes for CASSSTSGSGYNEQFF.

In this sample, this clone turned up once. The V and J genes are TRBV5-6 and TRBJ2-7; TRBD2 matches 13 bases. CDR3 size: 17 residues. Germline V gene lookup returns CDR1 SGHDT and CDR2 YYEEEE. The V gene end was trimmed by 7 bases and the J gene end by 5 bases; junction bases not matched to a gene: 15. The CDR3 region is CASENDPLAGGPHEQYF. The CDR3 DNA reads TGTGCCAGCGAGAATGACCCACTAGCGGGAGGGCCCCACGAGCAGTACTTC.

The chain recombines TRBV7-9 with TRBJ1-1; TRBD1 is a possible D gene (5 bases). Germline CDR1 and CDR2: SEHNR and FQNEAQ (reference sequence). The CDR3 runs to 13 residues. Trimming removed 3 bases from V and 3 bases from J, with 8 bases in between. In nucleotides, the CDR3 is TGTGCCAGCAGCTTGTCGACAGACACTGAAGCTTTCTTT. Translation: CASSLSTDTEAFF.

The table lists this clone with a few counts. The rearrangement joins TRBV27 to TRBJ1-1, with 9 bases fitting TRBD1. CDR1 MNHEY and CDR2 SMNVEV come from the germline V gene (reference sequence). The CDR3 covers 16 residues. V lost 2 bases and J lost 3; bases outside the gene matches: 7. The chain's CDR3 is CASSLLGTGRDTEAFF. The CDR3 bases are TGTGCCAGCAGTTTACTTGGGACAGGGCGAGACACTGAAGCTTTCTTT.

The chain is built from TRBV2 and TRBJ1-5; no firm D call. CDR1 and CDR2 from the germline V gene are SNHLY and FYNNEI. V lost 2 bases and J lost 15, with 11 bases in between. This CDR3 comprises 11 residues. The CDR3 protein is CASSETWDLHF. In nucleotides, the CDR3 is TGTGCCAGCAGTGAAACATGGGATCTGCATTTT.

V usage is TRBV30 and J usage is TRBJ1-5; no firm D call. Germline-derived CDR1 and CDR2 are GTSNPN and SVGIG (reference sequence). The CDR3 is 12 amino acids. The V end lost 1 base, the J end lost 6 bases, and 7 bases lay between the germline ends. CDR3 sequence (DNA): TGTGCCTGGAGTGGGGGAGCTCAGCCCCAGCATTTT. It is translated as CAWSGGAQPQHF. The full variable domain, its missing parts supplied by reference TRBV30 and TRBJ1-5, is SQTIHQWPATLVQPVGSPLSLECTVEGTSNPNLYWYRQAAGRGLQLLFYSVGIGQISSEVPQNLSASRPQDRQFILSSKKLLLSDSGFYLCAWSGGAQPQHFGDGTRLSIL.

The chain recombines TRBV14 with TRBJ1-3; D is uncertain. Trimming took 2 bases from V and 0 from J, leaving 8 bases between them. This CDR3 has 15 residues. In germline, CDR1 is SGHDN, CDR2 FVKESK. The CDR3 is CASSQLGLSGNTIYF. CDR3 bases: TGTGCCAGCAGCCAATTAGGGCTCTCTGGAAACACCATATATTTT.

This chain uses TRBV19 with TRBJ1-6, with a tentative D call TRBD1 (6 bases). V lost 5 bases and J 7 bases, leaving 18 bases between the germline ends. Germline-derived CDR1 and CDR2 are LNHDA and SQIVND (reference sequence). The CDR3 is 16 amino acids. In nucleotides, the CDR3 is TGTGCCAGTAGTCCCGGTTCGGGGGCGCGGAATTCACCCCTCCACTTT. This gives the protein CASSPGSGARNSPLHF. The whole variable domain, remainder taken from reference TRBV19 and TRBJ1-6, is DGGITQSPKYLFRKEGQNVTLSCEQNLNHDAMYWYRQDPGQGLRLIYYSQIVNDFQKGDIAEGYSVSREKKESFPLTVTSAQKNPTAFYLCASSPGSGARNSPLHFGNGTRLTVT.

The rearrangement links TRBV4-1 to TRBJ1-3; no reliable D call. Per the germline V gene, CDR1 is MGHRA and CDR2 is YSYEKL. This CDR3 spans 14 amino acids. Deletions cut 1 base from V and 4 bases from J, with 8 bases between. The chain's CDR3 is CASSQVNLGNTIYF. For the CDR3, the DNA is TGCGCCAGCAGCCAAGTGAATCTGGGAAACACCATATATTTT.

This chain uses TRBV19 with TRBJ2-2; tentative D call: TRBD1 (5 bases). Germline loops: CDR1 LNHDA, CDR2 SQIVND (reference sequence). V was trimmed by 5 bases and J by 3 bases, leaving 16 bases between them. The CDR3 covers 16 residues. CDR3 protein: CASSLNSGYDTGELFF. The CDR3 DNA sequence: TGTGCCAGTAGTCTAAACTCAGGGTATGACACCGGGGAGCTGTTTTTT.

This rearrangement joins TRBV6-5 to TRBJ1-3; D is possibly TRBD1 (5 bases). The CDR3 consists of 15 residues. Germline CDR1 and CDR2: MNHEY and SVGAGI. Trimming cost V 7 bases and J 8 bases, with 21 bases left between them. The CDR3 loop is CASNCAGGGLYTIYF. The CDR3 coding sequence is TGTGCCAGCAACTGCGCGGGGGGAGGGCTGTACACCATATATTTT.

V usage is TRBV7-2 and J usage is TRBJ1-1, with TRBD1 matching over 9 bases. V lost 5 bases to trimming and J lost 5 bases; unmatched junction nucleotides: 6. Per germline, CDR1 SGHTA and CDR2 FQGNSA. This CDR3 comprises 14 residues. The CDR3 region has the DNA TGTGCCAGCAGCCCGACAGGGGGTCGGACTGAAGCTTTCTTT. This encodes CASSPTGGRTEAFF.

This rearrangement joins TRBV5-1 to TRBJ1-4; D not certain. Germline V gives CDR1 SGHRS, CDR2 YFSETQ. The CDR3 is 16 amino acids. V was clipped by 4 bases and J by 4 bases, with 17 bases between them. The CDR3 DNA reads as TGCGCCAGCAGCCCGACCGTGGCGGCGAATAATGAAAAACTGTTTTTT. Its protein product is CASSPTVAANNEKLFF. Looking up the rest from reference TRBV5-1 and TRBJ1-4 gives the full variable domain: KAGVTQTPRYLIKTRGQQVTLSCSPISGHRSVSWYQQTPGQGLQFLFEYFSETQRNKGNFPGRFSGRQFSNSRSEMNVSTLELGDSALYLCASSPTVAANNEKLFFGSGTQLSVL.

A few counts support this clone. The DNA for the CDR3 is TGTGCCAGCAGTGACAGGGGACGTGAGCAGTTCTTC. This gives the protein CASSDRGREQFF. The J gene is TRBJ2-1, the V gene TRBV12-3 or TRBV12-4; 8 bases align to TRBD1. Trimming cost V 5 bases and J 9 bases; bases outside gene matches: 3. The CDR3 sequence is 12 residues long.

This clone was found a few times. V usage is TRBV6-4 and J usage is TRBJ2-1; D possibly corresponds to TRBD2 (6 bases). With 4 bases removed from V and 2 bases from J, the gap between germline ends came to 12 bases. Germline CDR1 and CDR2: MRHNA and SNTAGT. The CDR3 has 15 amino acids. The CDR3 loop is CASSGGTSPYNEQFF. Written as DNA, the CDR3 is TGTGCCAGCAGTGGAGGGACTTCTCCCTACAATGAGCAGTTCTTC.